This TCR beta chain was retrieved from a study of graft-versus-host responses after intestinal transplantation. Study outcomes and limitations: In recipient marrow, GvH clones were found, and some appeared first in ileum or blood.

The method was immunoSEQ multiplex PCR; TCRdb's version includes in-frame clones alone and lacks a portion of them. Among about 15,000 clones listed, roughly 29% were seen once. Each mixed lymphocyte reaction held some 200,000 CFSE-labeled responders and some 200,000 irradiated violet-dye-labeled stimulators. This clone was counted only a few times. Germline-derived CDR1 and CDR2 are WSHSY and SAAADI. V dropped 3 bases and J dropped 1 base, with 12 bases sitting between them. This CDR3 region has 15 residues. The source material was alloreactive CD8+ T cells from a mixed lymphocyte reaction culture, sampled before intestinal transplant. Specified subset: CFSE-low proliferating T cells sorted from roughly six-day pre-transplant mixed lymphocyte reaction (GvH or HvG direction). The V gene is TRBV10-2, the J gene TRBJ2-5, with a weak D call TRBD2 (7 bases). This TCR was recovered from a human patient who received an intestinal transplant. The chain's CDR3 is CASSDTGGPQETQYF. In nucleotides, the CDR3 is TGCGCCAGCAGTGATACGGGGGGCCCCCAAGAGACCCAGTACTTC.